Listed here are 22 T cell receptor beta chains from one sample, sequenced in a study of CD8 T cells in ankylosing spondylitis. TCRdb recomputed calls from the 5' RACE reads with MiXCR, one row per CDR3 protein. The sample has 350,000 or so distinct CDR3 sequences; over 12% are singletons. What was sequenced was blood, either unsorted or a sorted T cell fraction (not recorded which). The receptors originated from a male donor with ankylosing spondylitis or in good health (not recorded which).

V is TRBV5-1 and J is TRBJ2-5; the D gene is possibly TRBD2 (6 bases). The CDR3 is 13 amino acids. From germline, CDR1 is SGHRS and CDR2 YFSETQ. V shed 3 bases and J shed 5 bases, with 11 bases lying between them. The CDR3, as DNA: TGCGCCAGCAGCTCGGGGGAGGTGGAGACCCAGTACTTC. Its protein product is CASSSGEVETQYF.

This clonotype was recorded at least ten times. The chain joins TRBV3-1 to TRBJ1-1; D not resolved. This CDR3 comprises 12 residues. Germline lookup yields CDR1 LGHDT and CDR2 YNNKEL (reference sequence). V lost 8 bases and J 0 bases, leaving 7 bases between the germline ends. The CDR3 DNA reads TGTGCCAGCGGGTACTTGAACACTGAAGCTTTCTTT. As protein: CASGYLNTEAFF.

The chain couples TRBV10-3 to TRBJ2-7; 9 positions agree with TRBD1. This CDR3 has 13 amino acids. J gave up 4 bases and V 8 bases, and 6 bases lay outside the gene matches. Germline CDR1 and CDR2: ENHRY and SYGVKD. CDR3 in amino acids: CAISGQGGYEQYF. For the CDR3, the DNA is TGTGCCATCTCGGGACAGGGAGGGTACGAGCAGTACTTC.

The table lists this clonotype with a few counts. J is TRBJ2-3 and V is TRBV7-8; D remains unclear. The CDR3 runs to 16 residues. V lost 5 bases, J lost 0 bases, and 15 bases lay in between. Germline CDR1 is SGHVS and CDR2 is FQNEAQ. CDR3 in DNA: TGTGCCAGCAGCCCGGTTACGTTCCCTAGCACAGATACGCAGTATTTT. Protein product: CASSPVTFPSTDTQYF.

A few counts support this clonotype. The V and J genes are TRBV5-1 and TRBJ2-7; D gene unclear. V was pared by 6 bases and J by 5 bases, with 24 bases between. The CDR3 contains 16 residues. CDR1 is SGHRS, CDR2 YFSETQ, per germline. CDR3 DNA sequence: TGCGCCAGCACCCTAAGGTCTCTAACACCCCCGCACGAGCAGTACTTC. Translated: CASTLRSLTPPHEQYF.

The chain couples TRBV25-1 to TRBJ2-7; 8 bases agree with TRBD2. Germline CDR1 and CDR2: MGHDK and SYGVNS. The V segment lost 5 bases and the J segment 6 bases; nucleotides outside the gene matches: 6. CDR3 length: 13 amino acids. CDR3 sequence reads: CASSSGTSSEQYF. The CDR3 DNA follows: TGTGCCAGCAGTTCCGGGACTAGTAGCGAGCAGTACTTC.

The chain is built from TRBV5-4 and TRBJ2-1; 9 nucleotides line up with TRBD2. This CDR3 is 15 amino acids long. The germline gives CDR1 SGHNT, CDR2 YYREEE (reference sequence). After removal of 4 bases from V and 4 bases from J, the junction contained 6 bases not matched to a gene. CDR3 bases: TGTGCCAGCAGCCGTAGCGGGGGAGGGTACAATGAGCAGTTCTTC. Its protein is CASSRSGGGYNEQFF. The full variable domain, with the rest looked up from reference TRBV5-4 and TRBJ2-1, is ETGVTQSPTHLIKTRGQQVTLRCSSQSGHNTVSWYQQALGQGPQFIFQYYREEENGRGNFPPRFSGLQFPNYSSELNVNALELDDSALYLCASSRSGGGYNEQFFGPGTRLTVL.

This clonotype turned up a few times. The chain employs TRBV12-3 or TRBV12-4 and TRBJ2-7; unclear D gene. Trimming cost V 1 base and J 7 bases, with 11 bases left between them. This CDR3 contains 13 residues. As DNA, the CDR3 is TGTGCCAGCAGTTTAGTGCAAGCTTGGGAGCAGTACTTC. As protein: CASSLVQAWEQYF.

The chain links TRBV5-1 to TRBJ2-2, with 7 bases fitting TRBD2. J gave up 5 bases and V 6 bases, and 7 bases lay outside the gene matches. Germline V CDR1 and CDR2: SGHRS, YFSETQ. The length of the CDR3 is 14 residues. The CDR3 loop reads CASTEGGRTGELFF. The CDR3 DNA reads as TGCGCCAGCACGGAGGGAGGGCGGACCGGGGAGCTGTTTTTT.

CDR3 region: CASSLGQGFGYTF. In nucleotides, the CDR3 is TGTGCCAGCAGCTTAGGACAGGGGTTTGGCTACACCTTC. V and J are TRBV7-9 and TRBJ1-2, with 8 bases fitting TRBD1. CDR3 length: 13 amino acids. J gave up 7 bases and V 1 base, and 2 bases lay outside the gene matches. The V gene's germline CDR1 is SEHNR and CDR2 FQNEAQ (reference sequence).

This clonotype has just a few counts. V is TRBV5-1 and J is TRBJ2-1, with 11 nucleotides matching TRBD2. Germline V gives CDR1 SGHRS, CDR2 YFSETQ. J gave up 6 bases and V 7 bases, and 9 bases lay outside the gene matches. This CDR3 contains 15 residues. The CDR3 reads CASSLQGTSGNEQFF. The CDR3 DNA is TGCGCCAGCTCCCTCCAAGGGACTAGCGGCAATGAGCAGTTCTTC.

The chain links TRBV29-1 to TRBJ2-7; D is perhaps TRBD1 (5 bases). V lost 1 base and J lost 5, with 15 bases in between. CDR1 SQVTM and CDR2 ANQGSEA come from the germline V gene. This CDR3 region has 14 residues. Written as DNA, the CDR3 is TGCAGCGTTGAAGTTCCTCCGGCGGACAACGAGCAGTACTTC. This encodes CSVEVPPADNEQYF.

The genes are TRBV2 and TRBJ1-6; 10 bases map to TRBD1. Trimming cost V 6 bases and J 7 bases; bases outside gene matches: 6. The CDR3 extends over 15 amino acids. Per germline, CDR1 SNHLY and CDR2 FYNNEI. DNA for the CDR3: TGTGCCAGCAGCGGAACGGGACAGGGGAATTCACCCCTCCACTTT. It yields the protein CASSGTGQGNSPLHF.

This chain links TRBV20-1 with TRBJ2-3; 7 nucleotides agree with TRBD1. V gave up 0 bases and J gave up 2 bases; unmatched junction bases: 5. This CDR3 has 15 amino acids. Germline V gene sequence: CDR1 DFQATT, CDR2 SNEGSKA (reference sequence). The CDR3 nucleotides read TGCAGTGCTAGAGATGGACAGGAGGTCACAGATACGCAGTATTTT. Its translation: CSARDGQEVTDTQYF.

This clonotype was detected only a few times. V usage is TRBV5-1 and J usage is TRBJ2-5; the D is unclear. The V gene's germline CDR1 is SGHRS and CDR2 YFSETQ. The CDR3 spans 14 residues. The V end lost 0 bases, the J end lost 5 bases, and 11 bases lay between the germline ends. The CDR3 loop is CASSLERLRETQYF. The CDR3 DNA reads TGCGCCAGCAGCTTGGAACGTTTGAGGGAGACCCAGTACTTC.

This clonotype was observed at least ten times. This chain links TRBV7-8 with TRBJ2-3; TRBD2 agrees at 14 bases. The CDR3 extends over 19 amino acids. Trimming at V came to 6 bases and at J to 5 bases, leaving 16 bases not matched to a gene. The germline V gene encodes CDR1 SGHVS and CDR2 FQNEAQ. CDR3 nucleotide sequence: TGTGCCAGCAGTTTCCGGGACAGTTGGACTAGCGGGGGGAAAGATACGCAGTATTTT. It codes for CASSFRDSWTSGGKDTQYF.

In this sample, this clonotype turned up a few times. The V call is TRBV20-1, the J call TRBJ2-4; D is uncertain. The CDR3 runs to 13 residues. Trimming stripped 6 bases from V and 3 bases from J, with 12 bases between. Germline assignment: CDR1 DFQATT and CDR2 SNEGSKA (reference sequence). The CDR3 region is CSALRSSKNIQYF. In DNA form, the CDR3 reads TGCAGTGCCCTTCGAAGCAGCAAAAACATTCAGTACTTC.

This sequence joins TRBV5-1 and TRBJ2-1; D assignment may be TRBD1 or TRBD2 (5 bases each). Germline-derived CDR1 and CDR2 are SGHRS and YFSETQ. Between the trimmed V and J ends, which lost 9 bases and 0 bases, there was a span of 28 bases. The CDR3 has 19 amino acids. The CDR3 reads CATPIDWDGRIFSYNEQFF. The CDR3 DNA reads TGCGCCACCCCCATAGACTGGGACGGTAGGATCTTCTCCTACAATGAGCAGTTCTTC.

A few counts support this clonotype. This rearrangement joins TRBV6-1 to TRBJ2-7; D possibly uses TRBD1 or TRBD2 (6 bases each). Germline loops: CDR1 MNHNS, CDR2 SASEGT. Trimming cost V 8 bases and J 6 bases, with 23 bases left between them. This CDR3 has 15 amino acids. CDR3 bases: TGTGCCAGCCAAAGCAGGGCGGGACATCTAGGCGAGCAGTACTTC. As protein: CASQSRAGHLGEQYF.

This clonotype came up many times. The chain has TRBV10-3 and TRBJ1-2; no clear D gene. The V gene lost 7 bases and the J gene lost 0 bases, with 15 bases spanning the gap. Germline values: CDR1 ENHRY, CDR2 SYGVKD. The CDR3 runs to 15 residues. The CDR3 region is CAITDGPSTNYGYTF. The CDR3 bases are TGTGCCATCACCGATGGACCGAGCACTAACTATGGCTACACCTTC.

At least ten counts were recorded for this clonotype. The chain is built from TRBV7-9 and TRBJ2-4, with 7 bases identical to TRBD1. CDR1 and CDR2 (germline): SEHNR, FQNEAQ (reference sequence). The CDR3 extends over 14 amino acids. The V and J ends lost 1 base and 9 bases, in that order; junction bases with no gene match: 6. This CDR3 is CASSLGQGLTIQYF. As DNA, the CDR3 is TGTGCCAGCAGCTTAGGACAGGGCTTGACCATTCAGTACTTC.

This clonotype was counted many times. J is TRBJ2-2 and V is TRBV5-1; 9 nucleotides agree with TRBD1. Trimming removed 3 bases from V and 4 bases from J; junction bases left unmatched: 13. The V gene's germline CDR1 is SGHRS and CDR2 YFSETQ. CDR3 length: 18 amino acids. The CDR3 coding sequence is TGCGCCAGCAGCTCCTCTACCGGGACAGGGTTGATCACCGGGGAGCTGTTTTTT. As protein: CASSSSTGTGLITGELFF.